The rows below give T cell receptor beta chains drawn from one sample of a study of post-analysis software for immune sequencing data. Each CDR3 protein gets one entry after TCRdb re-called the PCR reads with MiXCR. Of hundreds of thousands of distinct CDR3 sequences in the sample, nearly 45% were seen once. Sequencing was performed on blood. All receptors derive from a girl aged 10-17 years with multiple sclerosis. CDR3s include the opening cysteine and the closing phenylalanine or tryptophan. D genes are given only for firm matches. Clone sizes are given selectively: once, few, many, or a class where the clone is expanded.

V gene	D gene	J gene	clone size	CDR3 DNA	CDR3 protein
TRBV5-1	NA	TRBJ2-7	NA	TGCGCCAGCAGCTTGGGGGGGCAGACCTACGAGCAGTACTTC	CASSLGGQTYEQYF
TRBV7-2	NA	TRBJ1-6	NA	TGTGCCAGCAGCTCGGGGGGGAGTTCACCCCTCCACTTT	CASSSGGSSPLHF
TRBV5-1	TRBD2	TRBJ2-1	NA	TGCGCCAGCATAAAAGGAGATGGGGTAGCGGGAGGGGTTGAGCAGTTCTTC	CASIKGDGVAGGVEQFF
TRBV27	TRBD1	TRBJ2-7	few	TGTGCCAGCAGTCACCGGGACAGGGGGCACGAGCAGTACTTC	CASSHRDRGHEQYF
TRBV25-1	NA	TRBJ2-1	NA	TGTGCCAGCAGAGCCGAGGTCTATGAGCAGTTCTTC	CASRAEVYEQFF
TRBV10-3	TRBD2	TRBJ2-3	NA	TGTGCCACCCGACTAGCGGGGAACACAGATACGCAGTATTTT	CATRLAGNTDTQYF
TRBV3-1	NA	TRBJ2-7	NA	TGTGCCAGCAGCCGCACAGGGGAGCAGTACTTC	CASSRTGEQYF
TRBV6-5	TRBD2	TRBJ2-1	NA	TGTGCCAGCAGTTACGGACTAGCGGGATACTACAATGAGCAGTTCTTC	CASSYGLAGYYNEQFF
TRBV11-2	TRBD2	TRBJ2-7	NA	TGTGCCAGCAGCTTAGATCCTAGCGGTCTTTCCTACGAGCAGTACTTC	CASSLDPSGLSYEQYF
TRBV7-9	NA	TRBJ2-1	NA	TGTGCCAGCAGCCCTCCATTGAGCTCCTACAATGAGCAGTTCTTC	CASSPPLSSYNEQFF
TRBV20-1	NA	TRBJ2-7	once	TGCAGTGCTAGCCGGGACGGAGAAAGGAACGAGCAGTACTTC	CSASRDGERNEQYF
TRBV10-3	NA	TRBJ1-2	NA	TGTGCCATCAGTGAGTCGAGGTCTCCAAGAGAGTTTGGCTACACCTTC	CAISESRSPREFGYTF
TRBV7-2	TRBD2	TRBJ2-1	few	TGTGCCAGCAGCTTACTCCCCAGAGCGGGAGGTGGAGATGAGCAGTTCTTC	CASSLLPRAGGGDEQFF
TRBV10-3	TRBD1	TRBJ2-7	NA	TGTGCCAGTACGGACAGGGAGGTAGACGAGCAGTACTTC	CASTDREVDEQYF
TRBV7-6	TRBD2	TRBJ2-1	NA	TGTGCCAGCAGCTTAGTTCGAGGAGCGGGGGACGACAATGAGCAGTTCTTC	CASSLVRGAGDDNEQFF
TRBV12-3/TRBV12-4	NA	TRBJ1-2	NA	TGTGCCAGCAGTCCTAGCGGAGGGGCCAGTGGCTACACCTTC	CASSPSGGASGYTF
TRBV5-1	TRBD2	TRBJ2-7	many	TGTGCCAGCAGCCCTGGACTAGCCTACGAGCAGTACTTC	CASSPGLAYEQYF
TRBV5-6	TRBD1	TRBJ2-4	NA	TGTGCCAGCAGCGGAATACGGACAGGGAAGGGGAACATTCAGTACTTC	CASSGIRTGKGNIQYF
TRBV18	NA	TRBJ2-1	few	TGTGCCAGCTCACCGCTGGACGGAGGTAATGAGCAGTTCTTC	CASSPLDGGNEQFF
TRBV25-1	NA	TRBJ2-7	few	TGTGCCAGCACGCCAGCGGGCAACTCCTACGAGCAGTACTTC	CASTPAGNSYEQYF
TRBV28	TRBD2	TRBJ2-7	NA	TGTGCCAGCAGGCTTGGACTAGCGGCGTTCTACGAGCAGTACTTC	CASRLGLAAFYEQYF
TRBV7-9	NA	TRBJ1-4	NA	TGTGCCAGCAGCTTAGCAGGGGAGGAAAAACTGTTTTTT	CASSLAGEEKLFF
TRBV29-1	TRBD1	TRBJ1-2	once	TGCAGCGTGTCGGGACAGGGTTATGGCTACACCTTC	CSVSGQGYGYTF
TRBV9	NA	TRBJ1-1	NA	TGTGCCAGCAGCCAAGACCGGGACTCTGACACTGAAGCTTTCTTT	CASSQDRDSDTEAFF
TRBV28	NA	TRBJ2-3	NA	TGTGCCAGCAGTAATAACAGCCCGATCCCTAGCACAGATACGCAGTATTTT	CASSNNSPIPSTDTQYF
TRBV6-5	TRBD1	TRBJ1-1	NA	TGTGCCAGCACCCGAAGACAGGGGACGAACACTGAAGCTTTCTTT	CASTRRQGTNTEAFF
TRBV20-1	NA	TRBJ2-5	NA	TGCAGTGCTTTGGGGGGGACCCAGTACTTC	CSALGGTQYF
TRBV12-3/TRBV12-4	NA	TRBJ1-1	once	TGTGCCAGCAGTAGGGGAACGCTCGAAGGGACTGAAGCTTTCTTT	CASSRGTLEGTEAFF
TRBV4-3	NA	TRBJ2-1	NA	TGCGCCAGCAGCCAAGATTACGAAGGGAATGAGCAGTTCTTC	CASSQDYEGNEQFF
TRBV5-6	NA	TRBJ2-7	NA	TGTGCCAGCAGCTTGGACGTGGGACGCCTCTCCTACGAGCAGTACTTC	CASSLDVGRLSYEQYF
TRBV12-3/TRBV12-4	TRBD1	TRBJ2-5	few	TGTGCCAGCAGCCCCGCAGGGGGCGCGGAGACCCAGTACTTC	CASSPAGGAETQYF
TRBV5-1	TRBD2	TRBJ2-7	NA	TGCGCCAGCAGCATTAGCGGGAGGAGTCACGAGCAGTACTTC	CASSISGRSHEQYF
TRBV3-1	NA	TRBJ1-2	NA	TGTGCCAGCAGCCAAGTCGGGGGAGCAAACTATGGCTACACCTTC	CASSQVGGANYGYTF
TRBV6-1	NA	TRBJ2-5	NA	TGTGCCAGCAGTGCGATAGGGCAGTACTTC	CASSAIGQYF
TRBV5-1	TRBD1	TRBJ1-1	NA	TGCGCCAGCAGAATTGGACAGGGGAGCACTGAAGCTTTCTTT	CASRIGQGSTEAFF
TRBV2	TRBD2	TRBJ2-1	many	TGTGCCAGCAGCGCCAGACTAGCGGTATACAATGAGCAGTTCTTC	CASSARLAVYNEQFF
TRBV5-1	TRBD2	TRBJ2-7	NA	TGCGCCAGCAGCTTGGGGGTAGCGGGAGGGTACGAGCAGTACTTC	CASSLGVAGGYEQYF
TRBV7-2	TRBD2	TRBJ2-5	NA	TGTGCCAGCAGCACATCCGGGACTAGCGGGAGGGAGACCCAGTACTTC	CASSTSGTSGRETQYF
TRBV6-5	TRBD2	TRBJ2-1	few	TGTGCCAGCTACTTACCCTTACTAGCGGGAGGGCCTAGCTCCTACAATGAGCAGTTCTTC	CASYLPLLAGGPSSYNEQFF
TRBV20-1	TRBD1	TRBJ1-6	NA	TGCAGTACCCCGGACAGGGGGAATTCACCCCCCCACTTT	CSTPDRGNSPPHF
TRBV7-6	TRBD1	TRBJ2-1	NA	TGTGCCAGCAGCTTTTTGGGAAAGGACAGGGGGTACAATGAGCAGTTCTTC	CASSFLGKDRGYNEQFF
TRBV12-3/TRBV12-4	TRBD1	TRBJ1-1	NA	TGTGCCAGCAGTTCCCCTAGGACAGGGTTGATTGAAGCTTTCTTT	CASSSPRTGLIEAFF
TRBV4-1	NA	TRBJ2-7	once	TGCGCCGGCAGCCAAGAAGGTCGAGGCGGACAAGGCTACGAGCAGTACTTC	CAGSQEGRGGQGYEQYF
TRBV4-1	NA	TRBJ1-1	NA	TGCGCCAGCAGCCCAACGCGAGTGAGCAAGAAGACTGAAGCTTTCTTT	CASSPTRVSKKTEAFF
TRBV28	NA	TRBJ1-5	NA	TGTGCCAGCAGGTGGGGGGGCTCGGTTTATAGCAATCAGCCCCAGCATTTT	CASRWGGSVYSNQPQHF